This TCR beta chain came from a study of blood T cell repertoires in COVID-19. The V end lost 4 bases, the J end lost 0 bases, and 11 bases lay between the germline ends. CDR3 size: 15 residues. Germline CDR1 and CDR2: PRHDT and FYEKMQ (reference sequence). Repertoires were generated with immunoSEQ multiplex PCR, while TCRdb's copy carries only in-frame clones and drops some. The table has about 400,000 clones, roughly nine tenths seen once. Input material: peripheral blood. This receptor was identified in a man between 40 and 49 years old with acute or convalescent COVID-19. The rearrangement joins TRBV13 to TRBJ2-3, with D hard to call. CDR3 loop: CASSSKSTSTDTQYF. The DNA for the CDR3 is TGTGCCAGCAGCTCCAAATCTACGAGCACAGATACGCAGTATTTT.